The T cell receptor beta chain described here comes from a study of shared clonotypes between healthy human individuals. Overall study results and limits: Memory subsets generally showed smaller estimated richness than naive subsets did.

Into CD45RA+ naive and CD45RA-negative memory subsets, the CD4+ cells were split. A word on this clone: Its matching antigen is unknown.

The CDR3 runs 18 residues. Trimming took 0 bases from V and 6 from J, leaving 21 bases between them. CDR1 is SEHNR and CDR2 is FQNEAQ in the germline V gene (reference sequence). At deep level, the assay was performed. Sorted-subset replicate PCR reactions contained roughly 200 ng DNA, corresponding to about 30,000 T cell genomes. Sequenced by immunoSEQ multiplex PCR; TCRdb stores in-frame clones only, minus some. Of 2 million to 2.5 million clones listed, about 92% are singletons. V and J are TRBV7-9 and TRBJ1-5; tentatively, D is TRBD1 (5 bases). The TCR originated in a man aged 18 to 35 in good health. Some clones in this sample may be carry-over from other donors' samples. The sample taken for sequencing was naive CD4+ T cells from PBMCs. Subset defined: CD45RA+ positively selected. This CDR3 is CASSLARSVTEGTQPQHF. DNA for the CDR3: TGTGCCAGCAGCTTAGCGCGGTCCGTGACAGAAGGGACTCAGCCCCAGCATTTT.